One and the same sample provided the 6 T cell receptor beta chains below, sequenced in a study of spatial heterogeneity in lung cancer. Study-wide findings and caveats: Counts of expanded alpha and beta TCRs within tumors tracked the tumor nonsynonymous mutation count.

Time point reported: sample taken at primary tumor resection. TCRdb passed the 5' RACE reads through MiXCR, listing each CDR3 protein once. The table lists about 3,500 distinct CDR3 sequences, 6.5% to 9.5% of them singletons. The antigens for these receptors are not known. Here the sequenced sample was lung tumor tissue, taken at surgery. Receptors originate from a male donor with early-stage non-small cell lung cancer.

This clonotype is labeled medium-sized. The V and J genes are TRBV5-1 and TRBJ2-5; 10 bases align to TRBD2. The CDR3 is 15 amino acids. The V gene end was trimmed by 0 bases and the J gene end by 1 base; junction bases not matched to a gene: 0. CDR1 and CDR2 (germline): SGHRS, YFSETQ. In DNA, the CDR3 is TGCGCCAGCAGCTTGGTAGCGGGGGGCCAAGAGACCCAGTACTTC. It yields the protein CASSLVAGGQETQYF.

Within the sample, this clonotype is medium-sized. This chain joins TRBV6-5 and TRBJ1-2; D perhaps matches TRBD1 (6 bases). CDR3 size: 12 residues. Germline V CDR1 and CDR2: MNHEY, SVGAGI. V gave up 10 bases and J gave up 2 bases, with 11 bases separating them. The CDR3 loop is CATRDTNYGYTF. The CDR3 region has the DNA TGTGCCACCCGGGACACAAACTATGGCTACACCTTC.

Ten or more counts support this clonotype. The chain has TRBV2 and TRBJ2-5, with 7 bases aligning to TRBD1. Trimming took 7 bases from V and 4 from J; bases not matched to a gene: 6. The CDR3 length is 13 residues. In germline, CDR1 is SNHLY, CDR2 FYNNEI. The CDR3 spells CASISTGRETQYF. In DNA, the CDR3 is TGTGCCAGCATTTCGACAGGGCGAGAGACCCAGTACTTC.

This clonotype is labeled medium-sized (0.01 to 0.1%). CDR3 sequence: CATSEGTVETQYF. CDR3 in DNA: TGTGCCACCAGTGAAGGGACAGTAGAGACCCAGTACTTC. This chain joins TRBV24-1 and TRBJ2-5; the match to TRBD1 covers 7 bases. CDR3 length: 13 residues. Germline V gene sequence: CDR1 KGHDR, CDR2 SFDVKD. Trimming at V came to 4 bases and at J to 4 bases, leaving 2 bases not matched to a gene.

This clonotype is judged medium-sized. The chain employs TRBV6-5 and TRBJ2-7, with 7 positions matching TRBD1. The germline gives CDR1 MNHEY, CDR2 SVGAGI. The CDR3 spans 13 residues. Losses at the gene ends were 8 bases for V and 4 bases for J; bases not matched to a gene: 8. CDR3 bases: TGTGCCAGCTGGGACAGAGTCCTGTACGAGCAGTACTTC. Translated: CASWDRVLYEQYF.

This chain joins TRBV30 and TRBJ2-4; the match to TRBD1 covers 7 bases. The CDR3 has 16 amino acids. With V trimmed by 2 bases and J by 0 bases, 7 bases remained unmatched. The germline CDR1 and CDR2 sequences are GTSNPN and SVGIG (reference sequence). CDR3 coding DNA: TGTGCCTGGAGTCCATACACAGGGGCAGCCAAAAACATTCAGTACTTC. Encoded protein: CAWSPYTGAAKNIQYF.